This T cell receptor beta chain is drawn from a study of T cell clones after liver transplantation. Study details: Samples came from ITN030ST, which attempted immunosuppression withdrawal within 2 years of liver transplantation. Without induction therapy, subjects received standard immunosuppression until 12-24 months post-transplant. TCRbeta sequencing after a pre-transplant mixed lymphocyte reaction identified graft-donor-reactive clones, later tracked in post-transplant blood.

Only in-frame clones appear in the TCRdb table, and some are missing; sequencing was by immunoSEQ multiplex PCR. This repertoire shows approximately 100,000 clones, 82% found once; its top ten account for about 0.89%. CD3+CD4+ and CD3+CD8+ cells were FACS-sorted from thawed unstimulated PBMCs. The V and J ends lost 6 bases and 5 bases respectively, with 21 bases between them. The CDR3 runs to 15 residues. The germline CDR1 and CDR2 sequences are SGHRS and YFSETQ. The sample was CD4+ T cells from blood, taken before liver transplant. The TCR sequence derives from a human donor who received a liver transplant. The genes are TRBV5-1 and TRBJ2-7; D might be TRBD1 (5 bases). The CDR3 is CASTKDSRPVNEQYF. The CDR3 DNA follows: TGCGCCAGCACGAAAGACAGTCGGCCGGTCAACGAGCAGTACTTC. Looking up the rest from reference TRBV5-1 and TRBJ2-7 gives the full variable domain: KAGVTQTPRYLIKTRGQQVTLSCSPISGHRSVSWYQQTPGQGLQFLFEYFSETQRNKGNFPGRFSGRQFSNSRSEMNVSTLELGDSALYLCASTKDSRPVNEQYFGPGTRLTVT.